The following is a T cell receptor (beta chain) sequence with its context. Produced via immunoSEQ multiplex PCR; TCRdb's table is partial and in-frame only. This table holds 170,000 or so clones, more than 85% found once. Germline CDR1 reads LNHDA; CDR2 reads SQIVND (reference sequence). V shed 5 bases and J 4 bases; nucleotides not matched to a gene: 5. The CDR3 length is 14 residues. This sample stems from a study of control samples from healthy donors and cancer patients. The clonotype comes from a middle-aged woman in good health. Material for sequencing was blood. The chain carries TRBV19 and TRBJ2-1, with 7 positions matching TRBD1. CDR3 residues: CASSPGTAYNEQFF. The DNA for the CDR3 is TGTGCCAGTAGTCCCGGGACAGCATACAATGAGCAGTTCTTC.